These 21 T cell receptor beta chains came from one sample sequenced in a study of CD4 and CD8 cells across lung adenocarcinoma regions. In TCRdb, the PCR reads were re-called with MiXCR into one record per CDR3 protein. The data show some 9,600 distinct CDR3 sequences, roughly 46% seen once. Input material: CD4+ T cells from the margin of a lung tumor. The receptors originated from a male donor with lung adenocarcinoma. The CD4 and CD8 labels of this study may be unreliable.

This sequence joins TRBV5-1 and TRBJ1-1; the D gene is possibly TRBD1 (6 bases). Germline loops: CDR1 SGHRS, CDR2 YFSETQ. The length of the CDR3 is 14 residues. The V and J ends lost 0 bases and 6 bases respectively, with 12 bases between them. This CDR3 reads CASSLAGGASEAFF. The CDR3 coding sequence is TGCGCCAGCAGCTTGGCGGGGGGCGCCTCTGAAGCTTTCTTT.

The rearrangement links TRBV27 to TRBJ2-5, with 8 bases lining up with TRBD1. V lost 8 bases and J lost 5; bases outside the gene matches: 10. The germline gives CDR1 MNHEY, CDR2 SMNVEV (reference sequence). The CDR3 loop spans 14 amino acids. The CDR3 bases are TGTGCCAGCGCTCCTTCCGGGACAGGCGAGACCCAGTACTTC. Protein: CASAPSGTGETQYF.

The rearrangement uses TRBV6-1 and TRBJ2-4; possibly TRBD1 or TRBD2 for D (5 bases each). The CDR3 is made up of 16 amino acids. Germline values: CDR1 MNHNS, CDR2 SASEGT. The V and J ends lost 6 bases and 13 bases respectively, with 28 bases between them. CDR3 protein: CASSVPGLGSKNTQYF. The CDR3 DNA follows: TGTGCCAGCAGCGTCCCGGGGCTGGGGTCCAAAAATACGCAGTACTTC.

With regard to this clonotype: A junction boundary mismatches the germline segment, possibly from a read error. The gene calls are TRBV6-1 and TRBJ2-5; the match to TRBD2 covers 8 bases. Per the germline V gene, CDR1 is MNHNS and CDR2 is SASEGT. CDR3 length: 14 amino acids. CDR3 protein: CAGSGGRDQETQYF. The CDR3 coding sequence is TGTGCGGGCAGCGGGGGCCGTGACCAAGAGACGCAGTACTTC.

The genes are TRBV3-1 and TRBJ2-7; 12 positions match TRBD1. The CDR3 covers 17 residues. Germline-derived CDR1 and CDR2 are LGHDT and YNNKEL (reference sequence). V dropped 6 bases and J dropped 0; count of bases not matched to a gene: 9. The CDR3 region is CASRSGQGALFSYEQYF. For the CDR3, the DNA is TGTGCCAGCAGGTCGGGACAGGGGGCTTTATTCTCCTACGAGCAGTACTTC.

The chain is built from TRBV14 and TRBJ2-5; 13 bases line up with TRBD2. After removal of 1 base from V and 6 bases from J, the junction contained 8 bases not matched to a gene. Germline-derived CDR1 and CDR2 are SGHDN and FVKESK. The CDR3 runs 17 residues. CDR3 nucleotides: TGTGCCAGCAGCCAAGGCTCCGGGACTAGCGGGATCCAGACCCAGTACTTC. It codes for CASSQGSGTSGIQTQYF.

The chain uses TRBV29-1 and TRBJ2-1; 8 bases align to TRBD2. Trimming at V came to 5 bases and at J to 5 bases, leaving 2 bases not matched to a gene. The CDR3 runs to 12 residues. The V gene's germline CDR1 is SQVTM and CDR2 ANQGSEA. CDR3 in amino acids: CSVRAGDNEQFF. CDR3 DNA: TGCAGCGTTAGAGCGGGAGACAATGAGCAGTTCTTC.

On this clonotype itself: No conserved phenylalanine or tryptophan ends this CDR3, so it is likely a read error. The DNA is left out, because the CDR3 cannot be placed on it with certainty; the CDR3 is given as TCRdb lists it. This sequence joins TRBV27 and TRBJ2-5; whether TRBD2, the table's D call, matches the DNA was not checked. The CDR3 contains 12 residues when both ends are counted. Germline assignment: CDR1 MNHEY and CDR2 SMNVEV (reference sequence). The CDR3: CAGPAGRGARAH.

A note on this clonotype: The junction and the germline gene differ at one end; a read error may be behind it. The chain combines TRBV10-3 with TRBJ2-3; 9 bases align to TRBD2. This CDR3 spans 15 amino acids. CDR1 is ENHRY, CDR2 SYGVKD, per germline. CDR3 DNA sequence: TGTGGCGGGGGGGTGGGGGGCCGGGGCCAAGAGACGCAGTATTTC. This codes for CGGGVGGRGQETQYF.

CDR3 protein: CASSLTAASGGPDQETQYF. CDR3 bases: TGTGCCAGCAGTCTCACGGCGGCTAGCGGGGGCCCGGACCAAGAGACCCAGTACTTC. V usage is TRBV6-4 and J usage is TRBJ2-5; 10 bases are a match to TRBD2. Trimming cost V 5 bases and J 0 bases; bases outside gene matches: 15. Per the germline V gene, CDR1 is MRHNA and CDR2 is SNTAGT. The CDR3 is made up of 19 amino acids.

By sample share, this clonotype is medium-sized. The chain joins TRBV6-1 to TRBJ2-3; the D is unclear. Germline-derived CDR1 and CDR2 are MNHNS and SASEGT. Trimming removed 5 bases from V and 0 bases from J, with 9 bases in between. This CDR3 has 14 residues. The CDR3 loop is CASSPDSSTDTQYF. CDR3 bases: TGTGCCAGCAGTCCAGACTCTAGCACAGATACGCAGTATTTT.

There are many counts of this clonotype. V gene TRBV6-1 combines with J gene TRBJ2-3; TRBD2 matches at 13 bases. V was pared by 6 bases and J by 4 bases, with 1 base of the junction left unmatched. Per the germline V gene, CDR1 is MNHNS and CDR2 is SASEGT. The CDR3 runs to 14 residues. The DNA of the CDR3 is TGTGCCAGCAGACTAGCGGGAGGGCCAGATACGCAGTATTTT. This codes for CASRLAGGPDTQYF.

V is TRBV6-5 and J is TRBJ2-3, with a weak D call TRBD2 (5 bases). The CDR3 consists of 16 residues. Germline-derived CDR1 and CDR2 are MNHEY and SVGAGI. V was shortened by 0 bases and J by 1 base, with 11 bases between the two germline ends. CDR3 coding DNA: TGTGCCAGCAGTTACTCGAGTGTGGAGGGCACAGATACGCAGTATTTT. As protein: CASSYSSVEGTDTQYF.

V and J are TRBV10-3 and TRBJ2-3; D gene unclear. Germline values: CDR1 ENHRY, CDR2 SYGVKD. The CDR3 spans 11 residues. V was trimmed by 4 bases and J by 9 bases, leaving 8 bases between them. The DNA of the CDR3 is TGTGCCATCAGTGCGAAAGACACGCAGTATTTT. Protein product: CAISAKDTQYF.

To note about this clonotype: One end of the junction does not line up with germline, which may come from a read error. The chain joins TRBV7-2 to TRBJ2-1; 7 bases map to TRBD1. The CDR3 runs to 14 residues. Per germline, CDR1 SGHTA and CDR2 FQGNSA. CDR3 sequence: CASSFRTGDNEQLF. The DNA for the CDR3 is TGTGCCAGCAGCTTTCGTACAGGGGACAATGAGCAGCTCTTC.

This clonotype is large in the sample. The chain is built from TRBV6-1 and TRBJ2-3; D perhaps matches TRBD2 (6 bases). Trimming cost V 1 base and J 1 base, with 12 bases left between them. The CDR3 has 16 residues. CDR1 MNHNS and CDR2 SASEGT come from the germline V gene. The CDR3: CASSEGRVRGTDTQYF. The CDR3, as DNA: TGTGCCAGCAGTGAAGGGAGGGTTAGGGGCACAGATACGCAGTATTTT.

This clonotype is deemed medium-sized. The chain has TRBV7-2 and TRBJ2-7; 7 nucleotides align to TRBD2. The germline V gene has CDR1 SGHTA and CDR2 FQGNSA. V was pared by 1 base and J by 3 bases, with 6 bases of the junction left unmatched. This CDR3 comprises 15 residues. Here the CDR3 DNA reads TGTGCCAGCAGCTTAGTCCCAGGACTAGGCTACGAGCAGTACTTC. Translated: CASSLVPGLGYEQYF.

This chain links TRBV6-1 with TRBJ2-5; 7 bases map to TRBD1. This CDR3 is 15 amino acids long. From germline, CDR1 is MNHNS and CDR2 SASEGT. With 8 bases clipped from V and 5 bases from J, the junction kept 14 bases outside the gene matches. CDR3 protein: CASGWGRGIQETQYF. DNA of the CDR3: TGTGCCAGCGGGTGGGGCAGGGGGATTCAGGAGACCCAGTACTTC.

The chain recombines TRBV10-3 with TRBJ2-5; D is unclear. CDR3 size: 16 residues. V was cut by 10 bases and J by 10 bases, with 31 bases left in between. Germline CDR1 reads ENHRY; CDR2 reads SYGVKD. Here the CDR3 reads CASQDNSPPGANVQYF. Written as DNA, the CDR3 is TGTGCCAGTCAGGATAACTCACCTCCTGGCGCCAACGTCCAGTACTTC.

The chain carries TRBV7-2 and TRBJ2-1; 10 bases agree with TRBD2. The DNA end is more similar to TRBJ2-5, so the J call may be wrong. This CDR3 region has 14 residues. Germline CDR1 and CDR2: SGHTA and FQGNSA. The CDR3 here is CASSSPGLAETQYF. Here the CDR3 DNA reads TGTGCCAGCAGCTCACCGGGACTAGCGGAGACCCAGTACTTC.

In nucleotides, the CDR3 is TGTGCCAGCAGTTACGGGGGGGGGGGGGGGGGGGACACAGAGACCCAGTACTTC. Translation gives CASSYGGGGGGDTETQYF. The chain is built from TRBV6-5 and TRBJ2-1; TRBD2 is a possible D gene (7 bases). The J call is in doubt because the DNA end fits TRBJ2-5 better. Germline assignment: CDR1 MNHEY and CDR2 SVGAGI. The CDR3 is 18 residues long.